Listed here is a single T cell receptor (beta chain). This CDR3 is 16 amino acids long. V gave up 4 bases and J gave up 2 bases, with 18 bases separating them. Per the germline V gene, CDR1 is LNHDA and CDR2 is SQIVND (reference sequence). TCRdb's copy holds only in-frame clones and misses some; the assay was immunoSEQ multiplex PCR. The sample gives tens of thousands of clones, 65% to 85% of which show up once; approximately 20% is in the top ten. These data are taken from a study of OX40 agonist ivuxolimab in advanced cancers. Study in general: Hepatocellular carcinoma, melanoma, renal cell or head and neck cancer occurred in dose-escalation patients.

The sequence derives from an adult with an advanced solid tumor such as melanoma, head and neck, liver or kidney cancer. The V gene is TRBV19, the J gene TRBJ2-7, with D possibly TRBD2 on 6 matching bases. Here the sequenced sample was CD4+ or CD8+ T cells sorted from blood, taken in a trial of the OX40 agonist ivuxolimab. The CDR3 DNA sequence: TGTGCCAGTAGTAATCTCCCGGGACTGGAAGCCTACGAGCAGTACTTC. Translating it yields CASSNLPGLEAYEQYF.